This T cell receptor beta chain was found in a study of T cell responses to AZD1222 COVID-19 vaccine (TCRdb year 2021). With regard to the full study: AZD1222 recipients with second doses at about 4 weeks or about 12 weeks were pooled, because spike-specific TCR depth and breadth did not differ between schedules. TCR sequencing covered 233 trial participants: 200 to 210 given two doses of AZD1222 and approximately 26 given two doses of MenACWY control vaccine. Trial participants were enrolled by age into 18-55, 56-69 and 70-plus year subgroups, with around 150, 28 and 57 TCR-sequenced participants respectively. Here is what the overall study found, with its caveats: Only five to seven AZD1222 recipients were SARS-CoV-2 seropositive at baseline, limiting conclusions about previously exposed vaccinees. Because no samples from the day 14 peak response were available, repertoires could be characterized only after the peak T cell response. CD4 TCRs associated with the vaccine covered the entire spike protein, and the dominant responses were in regions 160-218 and 743-854. The 56-69-year group was small, and its depth increase did not reach significance, likely because of low power. A significant rise in spike-specific TCR breadth and depth was observed after two AZD1222 doses relative to day 0 and relative to MenACWY recipients. Epitopes outside the regions mutated in the B.1.351 and B.1.1.7 variants were reportedly recognized by nearly half of the unique spike-specific TCRs. Most participants were white British and females outnumbered males, and the authors suggested that clonal diversity may have been underestimated.

The CDR3 regions of human TCRbeta chains were subjected to immunosequencing. The original pipeline was this. Repertoire TCRs were matched against a reference library of SARS-CoV-2-specific TCRs generated with the MIRA antigen-specificity platform. Breadth meant the fraction of unique TCRs that were SARS-CoV-2-associated, whereas depth meant the fraction of total T cells that were SARS-CoV-2-associated. Using the MIRA data, each spike-specific TCR was mapped to the spike region that the TCR reacts to and placed in a CD4 or CD8 class. Log10-transformed breadth and depth values were compared by one-way ANOVA with Sidak's multiple comparisons tests. Held by TCRdb, this immuneACCESS table contains in-frame sequences only and omits some clones. Under half of the omission traces to an unresolved V gene where checked; the cause of the rest is unknown. V and J calls and clone size come straight from that table; D and trimming were deduced from the DNA. Counted in this sample were 150,000 to 200,000 clones; approximately 91% of them appeared once. The ten most abundant clones make up roughly 0.99% of the sample.

Remarks on this clone: This clone's antigen is unknown. The record has no base qualities; no much larger clone is one base away.

The V end loses 4 bases and the J end loses 4 bases, and a stretch of 20 bases separates them. The CDR3 numbers 17 residues from cysteine through phenylalanine. Only the CDR3 portion is preserved as DNA: 51 bases, with reading frame beginning at the first base. Per the germline V gene, SGHTA is the CDR1 and FQGNSA is the CDR2. The meaning of the sample's time point label: baseline before first vaccination. Samples from vaccinated people were obtained from the UK trials COV001 and COV002, which included a single-blind randomized controlled phase 2/3 trial of AZD1222 (ChAdOx1 nCoV-19) in healthy adults. For TCRbeta chain sequencing, PBMC samples were collected from trial participants at day 0 and at day 28 after the second dose.

The chain joins TRBV7-2 to TRBJ1-5; no confident D gene assignment can be made. The clonotype was recovered from an adult in good health. The source was peripheral blood, collected on day 0 of AZD1222 vaccination. The CDR3 corresponds to CASSSTLSRGENQPQHF. Here is the DNA: TGTGCCAGCAGCTCAACCCTGTCGCGGGGTGAAAATCAGCCCCAGCATTTT.